These 28 T cell receptor beta chains were all obtained from the same sample, sequenced in a study of T cell clonotyping in hematopoietic cell transplantation. The table came from immunoSEQ multiplex PCR; TCRdb's copy has only in-frame clones and leaves some out. The sample lists some 76,000 clones; 95% to 97% were seen once. Stated time point: recipient sample about 28 days before transplant, after cytoreduction. The sequenced sample was peripheral blood mononuclear cells, obtained before stem cell transplant. Every receptor here comes from a woman in her forties or fifties with acute myeloid leukemia. Some clones in this sample may be carry-over from other donors' samples.

The CDR3 nucleotides are TGTGCCAGCAGTGGTGGCCTCTATAATTCACCCCTCCACTTT. As protein: CASSGGLYNSPLHF. The chain uses TRBV6-1 and TRBJ1-6; no firm D call. Germline V CDR1 and CDR2: MNHNS, SASEGT. This CDR3 is built from 14 residues. Trimming left V 4 bases short and J 3 bases short, with 7 bases between.

This clone was counted once. The V and J genes are TRBV4-2 and TRBJ1-2, with no clear D. The germline CDR1 and CDR2 sequences are LGHNA and YNFKEQ. This CDR3 spans 15 amino acids. The V gene lost 1 base and the J gene lost 5 bases, with 14 bases spanning the gap. The CDR3 spells CASSQGRDGTYGYTF. In nucleotides, the CDR3 is TGTGCCAGCAGCCAAGGCAGAGACGGCACTTATGGCTACACCTTC.

The rearrangement links TRBV5-6 to TRBJ2-7, with D uncertain. From germline, CDR1 is SGHDT and CDR2 YYEEEE. Trimming pared 1 base from V and 2 bases from J, leaving 10 bases between. This CDR3 has 14 amino acids. DNA for the CDR3: TGTGCCAGCAGCTTGACTGGCAGCCCCTACGAGCAGTACTTC. Protein sequence: CASSLTGSPYEQYF.

The rearrangement links TRBV25-1 to TRBJ2-5; no clear D. This CDR3 comprises 13 residues. Trimming pared 4 bases from V and 5 bases from J, leaving 11 bases between. Germline assignment: CDR1 MGHDK and CDR2 SYGVNS. Here the CDR3 DNA reads TGTGCCAGCAGTGGGGTGGGTCGGGAGACCCAGTACTTC. Translating gives CASSGVGRETQYF.

The chain recombines TRBV29-1 with TRBJ2-2; D is uncertain. Germline CDR1 is SQVTM and CDR2 is ANQGSEA. Between the trimmed V and J ends, which lost 1 base and 6 bases, there was a span of 9 bases. This CDR3 is 13 amino acids long. The DNA for the CDR3 is TGCAGCGTTGAAGTAGAGTTAGCCGGGGAGCTGTTTTTT. Encoded protein: CSVEVELAGELFF.

This clone was seen a single time. V usage is TRBV10-3 and J usage is TRBJ2-5; D is unclear. Germline V gene sequence: CDR1 ENHRY, CDR2 SYGVKD. Trimming took 3 bases from V and 5 from J, leaving 10 bases between them. The length of the CDR3 is 13 residues. The CDR3, as DNA: TGTGCCATCAGTGAAAGCGTTCAGGAGACCCAGTACTTC. Translating it yields CAISESVQETQYF.

V gene TRBV7-2 combines with J gene TRBJ1-3; no reliable D call. CDR1 is SGHTA and CDR2 is FQGNSA in the germline V gene. The V gene lost 4 bases and the J gene lost 8 bases, with 12 bases spanning the gap. This CDR3 contains 13 residues. The DNA of the CDR3 is TGTGCCAGCAGCTCCCTTCGACTCGACACCATATATTTT. The encoded protein is CASSSLRLDTIYF.

The chain uses TRBV6-4 and TRBJ1-5, with D unclear. The CDR3 length is 15 residues. Trimming removed 3 bases at V and 4 bases at J, with 13 bases between. Germline V gives CDR1 MRHNA, CDR2 SNTAGT. CDR3 sequence reads: CASSEESGRNQPQHF. CDR3 nucleotides: TGTGCCAGCAGTGAGGAGTCAGGACGGAATCAGCCCCAGCATTTT.

The rearrangement uses TRBV27 and TRBJ2-3, with a weak D call TRBD1 (6 bases). The V and J ends lost 7 bases and 1 base respectively, with 9 bases between them. This CDR3 is 13 amino acids long. CDR1 and CDR2 (germline): MNHEY, SMNVEV (reference sequence). CDR3 loop: CASTQGGTDTQYF. Here the CDR3 DNA reads TGTGCCAGCACACAGGGAGGCACAGATACGCAGTATTTT.

The chain links TRBV9 to TRBJ2-5; 15 positions match TRBD2. Germline V lookup: CDR1 SGDLS, CDR2 YYNGEE. The CDR3 extends over 17 amino acids. Unmatched junction bases numbered 9, after V lost 4 bases and J lost 5 bases. CDR3 in amino acids: CASSPRTSGGARETQYF. CDR3 nucleotides: TGTGCCAGCAGCCCACGGACTAGCGGGGGGGCTCGGGAGACCCAGTACTTC.

The chain employs TRBV30 and TRBJ2-3; 10 bases are shared with TRBD2. J gave up 6 bases and V 0 bases, and 12 bases lay outside the gene matches. Per germline, CDR1 GTSNPN and CDR2 SVGIG (reference sequence). The CDR3 has 17 amino acids. The DNA of the CDR3 is TGTGCCTGGAGTGTATCCAGCGGGGGGGCATGGGTCGATACGCAGTATTTT. This encodes CAWSVSSGGAWVDTQYF.

This chain links TRBV7-2 with TRBJ2-3; D gene unclear. V lost 1 base and J lost 1, with 3 bases in between. Germline V lookup: CDR1 SGHTA, CDR2 FQGNSA. There are 13 residues in the CDR3. CDR3 nucleotide sequence: TGTGCCAGCAGCTTAGACCGCACAGATACGCAGTATTTT. Protein sequence: CASSLDRTDTQYF.

This clone was found once. The J gene is TRBJ1-4, the V gene TRBV28, with a weak D call TRBD1 (6 bases). The V gene's germline CDR1 is MDHEN and CDR2 SYDVKM. V lost 4 bases to trimming and J lost 1 base, with 19 bases between them. The CDR3 is 18 amino acids. CDR3 protein: CASSSMSRGGITNEKLFF. The CDR3 coding sequence is TGTGCCAGCAGTTCCATGTCCAGGGGCGGTATAACTAATGAAAAACTGTTTTTT.

The rearrangement joins TRBV25-1 to TRBJ2-2, with D unclear. The germline V and J ends were trimmed by 6 bases and 8 bases, with 7 bases remaining between them. This CDR3 comprises 11 residues. Germline V gives CDR1 MGHDK, CDR2 SYGVNS. CDR3 protein: CASRQRGELFF. The CDR3 nucleotides read TGTGCCAGCAGGCAACGGGGGGAGCTGTTTTTT.

The chain carries TRBV4-1 and TRBJ1-5; D is unclear. Germline CDR1 MGHRA, CDR2 YSYEKL. The CDR3 extends over 17 amino acids. V was trimmed by 0 bases and J by 3 bases, leaving 15 bases between them. CDR3 protein: CASSQERASAPNQPQHF. DNA of the CDR3: TGCGCCAGCAGCCAAGAGAGGGCCTCGGCCCCCAATCAGCCCCAGCATTTT.

This sequence joins TRBV19 and TRBJ2-3; D possibly corresponds to TRBD2 (5 bases). This CDR3 comprises 12 residues. The germline V gene has CDR1 LNHDA and CDR2 SQIVND (reference sequence). The V end was cut by 5 bases, the J end by 5 bases, with 8 bases between. The CDR3 nucleotides read TGTGCCAGTAGTCCAACTAGAGATACGCAGTATTTT. Translation: CASSPTRDTQYF.

This clone was seen a few times. This sequence joins TRBV19 and TRBJ1-2; D is unclear. The CDR3 runs 14 residues. The germline V and J ends were trimmed by 7 bases and 5 bases, with 17 bases remaining between them. CDR1 is LNHDA, CDR2 SQIVND, per germline (reference sequence). The CDR3 sequence: CASNRQPGGYGYTF. CDR3 DNA sequence: TGTGCCAGTAATAGGCAACCGGGAGGATATGGCTACACCTTC. The whole variable domain, remainder taken from reference TRBV19 and TRBJ1-2, is DGGITQSPKYLFRKEGQNVTLSCEQNLNHDAMYWYRQDPGQGLRLIYYSQIVNDFQKGDIAEGYSVSREKKESFPLTVTSAQKNPTAFYLCASNRQPGGYGYTFGSGTRLTVV.

The chain recombines TRBV5-6 with TRBJ2-7; possibly TRBD2 for D (6 bases). This CDR3 spans 15 amino acids. Trimming left V 2 bases short and J 0 bases short, with 12 bases between. Germline assignment: CDR1 SGHDT and CDR2 YYEEEE. CDR3 sequence: CASSLFAGSSYEQYF. The CDR3 region has the DNA TGTGCCAGCAGCTTATTTGCGGGGAGCTCCTACGAGCAGTACTTC.

The chain employs TRBV29-1 and TRBJ2-7; D call uncertain. Germline values: CDR1 SQVTM, CDR2 ANQGSEA. The germline V and J ends were trimmed by 1 base and 0 bases, with 7 bases remaining between them. This CDR3 is built from 13 residues. CDR3 nucleotides: TGCAGCGTTGAAGTGGGAAGCTCCTACGAGCAGTACTTC. This sequence encodes CSVEVGSSYEQYF.

The chain carries TRBV7-8 and TRBJ2-7, with 8 nucleotides matching TRBD1. Germline assignment: CDR1 SGHVS and CDR2 FQNEAQ. The V segment lost 8 bases and the J segment 2 bases; nucleotides outside the gene matches: 5. The CDR3 is made up of 13 amino acids. The CDR3 DNA is TGTGCCAGCGGAAAGACAGGGGCCTACGAGCAGTACTTC. Its protein product is CASGKTGAYEQYF.

This clone was seen just once. The chain is built from TRBV6-1 and TRBJ2-7, with 9 bases identical to TRBD2. After removal of 7 bases from V and 3 bases from J, the junction contained 7 bases not matched to a gene. Germline-derived CDR1 and CDR2 are MNHNS and SASEGT. The CDR3 runs to 14 residues. Here the CDR3 DNA reads TGTGCCAGCACCCCCAGCGGGGGGATCTACGAGCAGTACTTC. Residues: CASTPSGGIYEQYF.

V usage is TRBV25-1 and J usage is TRBJ2-5; D possibly matches TRBD1 or TRBD2 (5 bases each). The V and J ends lost 2 bases and 0 bases respectively, with 7 bases between them. Per the germline V gene, CDR1 is MGHDK and CDR2 is SYGVNS. The CDR3 totals 14 residues. CDR3 in DNA: TGTGCCAGCAGTGAAAGGGGACACCAAGAGACCCAGTACTTC. Protein product: CASSERGHQETQYF.

The chain is built from TRBV28 and TRBJ2-7; D is undetermined. Germline-derived CDR1 and CDR2 are MDHEN and SYDVKM. The CDR3 has 15 residues. With 4 bases removed from V and 0 bases from J, the gap between germline ends came to 13 bases. This chain's CDR3 is CASSSPFLISYEQYF. CDR3 bases: TGTGCCAGCAGTTCCCCCTTCCTGATCTCCTACGAGCAGTACTTC.

This clone has just one count. The chain joins TRBV10-2 to TRBJ2-3; a weak D match, TRBD2 (6 bases). Trimming took off 0 bases at V and 13 bases at J, with 11 bases between the two ends. Germline V gene sequence: CDR1 WSHSY, CDR2 SAAADI. The CDR3 spans 12 residues. The CDR3 DNA reads as TGCGCCAGCAGTGAGTCGTCGGGGACTGAGTATTTT. Translation gives CASSESSGTEYF.

The chain couples TRBV6-4 to TRBJ2-1, with D maybe TRBD2 (7 bases). Germline CDR1 and CDR2: MRHNA and SNTAGT. V lost 4 bases, J lost 4 bases, and 23 bases lay in between. The CDR3 consists of 18 residues. The CDR3 here is CASSVWPATAGQYNEQFF. The CDR3 DNA follows: TGTGCCAGCAGTGTATGGCCAGCAACAGCGGGACAATACAATGAGCAGTTCTTC.

The V and J genes are TRBV11-3 and TRBJ1-3; TRBD1 is a possible D gene (5 bases). The CDR3 spans 15 residues. V lost 9 bases to trimming and J lost 0 bases, with 15 bases between them. In germline, CDR1 is SGHNT, CDR2 YENEEA. For the CDR3, the DNA is TGTGCCAGGGGATTAAGGGGCAACTCTGGAAACACCATATATTTT. This translates into CARGLRGNSGNTIYF.

The chain combines TRBV7-8 with TRBJ2-5, with D tentatively TRBD2 (7 bases). The CDR3 covers 15 residues. Trimming pared 2 bases from V and 0 bases from J, leaving 10 bases between. Per the germline V gene, CDR1 is SGHVS and CDR2 is FQNEAQ. The CDR3 reads CASSLRGGDQETQYF. CDR3 DNA sequence: TGTGCCAGCAGCTTAAGGGGGGGCGACCAAGAGACCCAGTACTTC.

The J gene is TRBJ2-7, the V gene TRBV6-5; D is unresolved. V was cut by 0 bases and J by 3 bases, with 9 bases left in between. The CDR3 loop spans 14 amino acids. The V gene's germline CDR1 is MNHEY and CDR2 SVGAGI. Here the CDR3 reads CASSYSTASYEQYF. DNA of the CDR3: TGTGCCAGCAGTTACTCGACTGCCAGCTACGAGCAGTACTTC.